A selection of T cell receptor beta chains follows, all from one sample in a study of CD8 T cells in ankylosing spondylitis. TCRdb ran MiXCR on the 5' RACE reads and lists one entry per CDR3 protein. Here the sample spans some 38,000 distinct CDR3 sequences, less than 4% being singletons. The material sequenced was blood, either unsorted or a sorted T cell fraction (not recorded which). These TCRs come from a male donor with ankylosing spondylitis or in good health (not recorded which). CDR3s include the opening cysteine and the closing phenylalanine or tryptophan. The order of the fields is V gene, J gene, D gene, clone size, CDR3 DNA, CDR3 protein. The D gene is left open where the match is weak. The size entry is marked missing in some rows and otherwise reads once, few, many or a size class.

>TRBV9|TRBJ2-1|-|many
TGTGCCAGCAGCGTCCGGGGTGGTTACAATGAGCAGTTCTTC
CASSVRGGYNEQFF
>TRBV9|TRBJ2-2|-|many
TGTGCCAGCAGCTCGTCAGGGGAGGACACCGGGGAGCTGTTTTTT
CASSSSGEDTGELFF
>TRBV9|TRBJ1-6|-|many
TGTGCCAGCAGCGGAACAGGGTACTCCTATAATTCACCCCTCCACTTT
CASSGTGYSYNSPLHF
>TRBV9|TRBJ1-2|-|many
TGTGCCAGCAGCGTAGGTTTCTATAACTATGGCTACACCTTC
CASSVGFYNYGYTF
>TRBV9|TRBJ2-5|TRBD1|many
TGTGCCAGCAGCCCCCGGCCGGGACAGGGTAAAGAGACCCAGTACTTC
CASSPRPGQGKETQYF
>TRBV9|TRBJ1-4|TRBD1|many
TGTGCCAGCAGCGTAGGACAGGGTCGTGAAAAACTGTTTTTT
CASSVGQGREKLFF
>TRBV9|TRBJ2-2|-|few
TGTGCCAGCAGCGTAGAGCCTAGCGCCGCCGGGGAGCTGTTTTTT
CASSVEPSAAGELFF
>TRBV9|TRBJ2-1|-|many
TGTGCCAGCAGCGCCAGACTAGTCCCCAATGAGCAGTTCTTC
CASSARLVPNEQFF
>TRBV9|TRBJ2-2|TRBD2|many
TGTGCCAGCAGCGGGGCGGGGGACCCGAACACCGGGGAGCTGTTTTTT
CASSGAGDPNTGELFF
>TRBV9|TRBJ2-1|-|medium-sized
TGTGCCAGCAGCCCCTCGAGGTCCACCTTCTATGAGCAGTTCTTC
CASSPSRSTFYEQFF
>TRBV9|TRBJ2-3|TRBD2|many
TGTGCCAGCAGCGTAGACCCCCCGGGACTAGTCGCAGATACGCAGTATTTT
CASSVDPPGLVADTQYF
>TRBV9|TRBJ1-5|-|many
TGTGCCAGCAGCGTAGGCCCGGGAAGCAATCAGCCCCAGCATTTT
CASSVGPGSNQPQHF
>TRBV9|TRBJ2-3|TRBD2|many
TGTGCCAGCAGCGTAGGAGCGGGAGCAGATACGCAGTATTTT
CASSVGAGADTQYF
>TRBV9|TRBJ1-1|-|many
TGTGCCAGCAGCCCAGGGGCGGGGTTGAGTGATGGTACTGAAGCTTTCTTT
CASSPGAGLSDGTEAFF
>TRBV9|TRBJ2-6|-|many
TGTGCCAGCAGCGTAGAAGTGAGCTCTGGGGCCAACGTCCTGACTTTC
CASSVEVSSGANVLTF
>TRBV9|TRBJ2-3|TRBD2|many
TGTGCCAGCAGCGCTACTAGCGGGGGGCCCCCCGGCACAGATACGCAGTATTTT
CASSATSGGPPGTDTQYF
>TRBV9|TRBJ2-3|-|many
TGTGCCAGCAAGGGCGGCACAGATACGCAGTATTTT
CASKGGTDTQYF
>TRBV9|TRBJ2-3|-|many
TGTGCCAGCAGCGTAGTGGCGAGCACAGATACGCAGTATTTT
CASSVVASTDTQYF
>TRBV9|TRBJ1-6|-|-
TGTGCCAGCAGCGTAGCAGGCGGGGGCAGGAATTCACCCCTCCACTTT
CASSVAGGGRNSPLHF
>TRBV9|TRBJ2-5|TRBD2|many
TGTGCCAGCAGCGTTGGACTAGCCCCAGAGACCCAGTACTTC
CASSVGLAPETQYF
>TRBV9|TRBJ1-1|-|many
TGTGCCAGCAGCCCCCAGTGGGGGAACACTGAAGCTTTCTTT
CASSPQWGNTEAFF
>TRBV9|TRBJ2-1|TRBD2|many
TGTGCCAGCAGCGTAGGACTGGGCGGGAGTCGGAATGAGCAGTTCTTC
CASSVGLGGSRNEQFF
>TRBV9|TRBJ2-5|TRBD2|many
TGTGCCAGCAGCTTAGCGGGGGGAAACCAAGAGACCCAGTACTTC
CASSLAGGNQETQYF
>TRBV9|TRBJ2-2|TRBD2|many
TGTGCCAGCAGCGAAGCGGGGGGGCGTACCGGGGAGCTGTTTTTT
CASSEAGGRTGELFF
>TRBV7-6|TRBJ2-3|TRBD2|many
TGTGCCAGCAGCTTTCAGGAGGCGGGGGGGCCAGATACGCAGTATTTT
CASSFQEAGGPDTQYF
>TRBV9|TRBJ2-5|-|many
TGTGCCAGCAGCGTAGAAGAGACCGTCCGCGGGACCCAGTACTTC
CASSVEETVRGTQYF
>TRBV9|TRBJ2-2|-|many
TGTGCCAGCAGCGTAGTTCAGGGTTTTGGGGAGCTGTTTTTT
CASSVVQGFGELFF
>TRBV9|TRBJ2-3|TRBD2|-
TGTGCCAGCAGCGTAGCTATTAGCGGGGACACAGATACGCAGTATTTT
CASSVAISGDTDTQYF
>TRBV9|TRBJ2-1|-|many
TGTGCCAGCAGCGTACACCAGCACGGTGGGAACGATGAGCAGTTCTTC
CASSVHQHGGNDEQFF